The source of this TCR beta chain is a study of blood T cell repertoires in COVID-19. Some clones are missing from TCRdb's copy, which holds only in-frame ones; the method was immunoSEQ multiplex PCR. The table records fewer than 300,000 clones, 85% of them present only once. The V end was cut by 11 bases, the J end by 8 bases, with 21 bases between. Per germline, CDR1 SNHLY and CDR2 FYNNEI. The CDR3 is made up of 13 amino acids. The receptor's source is a man aged 50-60 years with active or convalescent COVID-19. Material: peripheral blood. V is TRBV2 and J is TRBJ1-2; TRBD1 might be the D (6 bases). The CDR3 DNA reads TGTGCCGGTCGGGGGGCCCTCTCGGGAGGCTACACCTTC. It yields the protein CAGRGALSGGYTF.